Each of the 20 T cell receptor beta chains below was sequenced from the same sample in a study of T cell responses to AZD1222 COVID-19 vaccine. Sequenced by immunoSEQ multiplex PCR; TCRdb stores in-frame clones only, minus some. The profile shows about 150,000 clones, about 81% of them singletons. The specimen was peripheral blood, collected on day 0 of MenACWY control vaccination. These receptors were obtained from an adult in good health.

The chain uses TRBV19 and TRBJ1-2, with D maybe TRBD1 (6 bases). Per germline, CDR1 LNHDA and CDR2 SQIVND (reference sequence). Deletions cut 4 bases from V and 2 bases from J, with 11 bases between. This CDR3 region has 14 residues. As DNA, the CDR3 is TGTGCCAGTAGTACCGCACAGGGAAACTATGGCTACACCTTC. Residues: CASSTAQGNYGYTF.

V gene TRBV12-3 or TRBV12-4 combines with J gene TRBJ1-1; the D is unclear. Trimming took off 3 bases at V and 4 bases at J, with 6 bases between the two ends. The CDR3 loop spans 12 amino acids. Here the CDR3 reads CASSFPPTEAFF. The CDR3 coding sequence is TGTGCCAGCAGTTTCCCCCCCACTGAAGCTTTCTTT.

This chain's CDR3 is CASSSPQGAGTDTQYF. In nucleotides, the CDR3 is TGTGCCAGCAGTTCCCCCCAGGGGGCAGGCACAGATACGCAGTATTTT. The J gene is TRBJ2-3, the V gene TRBV28; 8 bases are shared with TRBD1. CDR1 and CDR2 (germline): MDHEN, SYDVKM. CDR3 length equals 16 residues. V gave up 4 bases and J gave up 1 base; unmatched junction bases: 7. Together with reference TRBV28 and TRBJ2-3, the CDR3 gives the full variable domain: DVKVTQSSRYLVKRTGEKVFLECVQDMDHENMFWYRQDPGLGLRLIYFSYDVKMKEKGDIPEGYSVSREKKERFSLILESASTNQTSMYLCASSSPQGAGTDTQYFGPGTRLTVL.

The chain couples TRBV2 to TRBJ2-7; unclear D gene. Germline V gives CDR1 SNHLY, CDR2 FYNNEI. The CDR3 spans 12 residues. Trimming removed 2 bases from V and 4 bases from J, with 6 bases in between. The CDR3, as DNA: TGTGCCAGCAGTGAACTCGGGTACGAGCAGTACGTC. The encoded protein is CASSELGYEQYV.

V and J are TRBV19 and TRBJ2-7; D ambiguous. The CDR3 loop spans 14 amino acids. V lost 8 bases to trimming and J lost 0 bases, with 14 bases between them. CDR1 LNHDA and CDR2 SQIVND come from the germline V gene (reference sequence). CDR3 bases: TGTGCCAGTTCTCCGACCCGGAGCTCCTACGAGCAGTACTTC. Protein sequence: CASSPTRSSYEQYF.

This sequence joins TRBV3-1 (or the pseudogene TRBV3-2) and TRBJ1-1; 9 bases align to TRBD1. Germline CDR1 LGHDT, CDR2 YNNKEL (reference sequence). The CDR3 is 13 amino acids. The V segment lost 4 bases and the J segment 10 bases; nucleotides outside the gene matches: 7. The CDR3 DNA follows: TGTGCCAGCAGCCCCCGGGACAGGGTCAGAGCTTTCTTT. Amino acids: CASSPRDRVRAFF.

V usage is TRBV7-9 and J usage is TRBJ2-5; the match to TRBD1 covers 7 bases. Germline CDR1 and CDR2: SEHNR and FQNEAQ (reference sequence). With V trimmed by 6 bases and J by 0 bases, 7 bases remained unmatched. The CDR3 loop spans 15 amino acids. The CDR3 reads CASRPTGQHQETQYF. The CDR3 nucleotides read TGTGCCAGCAGACCAACGGGACAGCACCAAGAGACCCAGTACTTC.

This clone was seen just once. The chain has TRBV4-1 and TRBJ1-3; D is ambiguous. CDR3 length: 16 amino acids. Trimming left V 3 bases short and J 0 bases short, with 12 bases between. CDR1 is MGHRA, CDR2 YSYEKL, per germline. In DNA, the CDR3 is TGCGCCAGCAGCCAGGCCCTAAGGAGCTCTGGAAACACCATATATTTT. Translating gives CASSQALRSSGNTIYF.

J is TRBJ1-1 and V is TRBV19, with D perhaps TRBD1 (5 bases). Germline assignment: CDR1 LNHDA and CDR2 SQIVND (reference sequence). Deletions cut 6 bases from V and 1 base from J, with 9 bases between. CDR3 length: 13 residues. The CDR3 reads CASRRGPNTEAFF. The CDR3 region has the DNA TGTGCCAGTAGGCGGGGCCCGAACACTGAAGCTTTCTTT. The full variable domain, completed using reference TRBV19 and TRBJ1-1, is DGGITQSPKYLFRKEGQNVTLSCEQNLNHDAMYWYRQDPGQGLRLIYYSQIVNDFQKGDIAEGYSVSREKKESFPLTVTSAQKNPTAFYLCASRRGPNTEAFFGQGTRLTVV.

V and J are TRBV10-3 and TRBJ2-7; D remains ambiguous. Trimming left V 10 bases short and J 3 bases short, with 10 bases between. The CDR3 extends over 11 amino acids. Germline V CDR1 and CDR2: ENHRY, SYGVKD. The CDR3, as DNA: TGTGCCACCAGGACGGACTACGAGCAGTACTTC. Translated: CATRTDYEQYF.

The chain carries TRBV19 and TRBJ1-1; TRBD1 matches at 8 bases. Germline V CDR1 and CDR2: LNHDA, SQIVND (reference sequence). Trimming took 1 base from V and 4 from J; bases not matched to a gene: 5. The CDR3 runs 15 residues. The DNA for the CDR3 is TGTGCCAGTAGTATAGGGCAGGGGGCGGGCACTGAAGCTTTCTTT. Residues: CASSIGQGAGTEAFF.

The chain links TRBV7-9 to TRBJ1-5, with TRBD1 matching over 9 bases. CDR1 SEHNR and CDR2 FQNEAQ come from the germline V gene (reference sequence). The CDR3 is made up of 15 amino acids. Trimming removed 3 bases from V and 10 bases from J; junction bases left unmatched: 10. CDR3 in amino acids: CASSFTGGSVEPQHF. The DNA of the CDR3 is TGTGCCAGCAGCTTCACAGGGGGCTCGGTGGAACCCCAGCATTTT.

The chain carries TRBV2 and TRBJ1-6; D is undetermined. The CDR3 spans 14 residues. Germline V gene data show CDR1 as SNHLY and CDR2 as FYNNEI. V was pared by 8 bases and J by 7 bases, with 15 bases between. The CDR3 spells CASQGQVPNSPLHF. For the CDR3, the DNA is TGTGCCAGCCAAGGGCAGGTTCCAAATTCACCCCTCCACTTT.

A single count supports this clone. This chain links TRBV5-5 with TRBJ2-7, with D possibly called TRBD1 or TRBD2 (6 bases each). Trimming pared 1 base from V and 6 bases from J, leaving 17 bases between. Looked up from germline, CDR1 is SGHKS and CDR2 is YYEKEE (reference sequence). The CDR3 is made up of 15 amino acids. CDR3 amino acids: CASSLFRGPPAEQYF. The CDR3 DNA reads as TGTGCCAGCAGCTTGTTTCGGGGGCCCCCTGCCGAGCAGTACTTC. The entire variable domain, with the rest obtained from reference TRBV5-5 and TRBJ2-7, is as follows: DAGVTQSPTHLIKTRGQQVTLRCSPISGHKSVSWYQQVLGQGPQFIFQYYEKEERGRGNFPDRFSARQFPNYSSELNVNALLLGDSALYLCASSLFRGPPAEQYFGPGTRLTVT.

V gene TRBV7-9 combines with J gene TRBJ2-3; a weak D match, TRBD1 (5 bases). CDR1 and CDR2 (germline): SEHNR, FQNEAQ (reference sequence). V dropped 3 bases and J dropped 2 bases, with 9 bases sitting between them. The CDR3 is 14 residues long. For the CDR3, the DNA is TGTGCCAGCAGCTTCGGACAAAACACAGATACGCAGTATTTT. Encoded protein: CASSFGQNTDTQYF.

The V and J genes are TRBV4-2 and TRBJ1-3; 8 positions agree with TRBD1. Per the germline V gene, CDR1 is LGHNA and CDR2 is YNFKEQ. CDR3 size: 14 residues. V shed 7 bases, J shed 2 bases, and the junction held 4 bases outside the gene matches. CDR3 sequence reads: CASNIQGAGNTIYF. The CDR3 DNA is TGTGCCAGCAACATACAGGGGGCTGGAAACACCATATATTTT.

The chain combines TRBV24-1 with TRBJ2-3; 9 nucleotides line up with TRBD1. The CDR3 is made up of 16 amino acids. The germline gives CDR1 KGHDR, CDR2 SFDVKD. The J segment lost 2 bases and the V segment lost 5 bases, leaving 7 bases of the junction unmatched. This CDR3 reads CATSAGTGPNTDTQYF. The DNA for the CDR3 is TGTGCCACCAGTGCCGGGACAGGGCCGAACACAGATACGCAGTATTTT.

This rearrangement joins TRBV6-5 to TRBJ1-2, with D possibly being TRBD1 (6 bases). Germline V CDR1 and CDR2: MNHEY, SVGAGI. V gave up 6 bases and J gave up 8 bases, with 19 bases separating them. The CDR3 runs to 14 residues. Written as DNA, the CDR3 is TGTGCCAGCAGCACGCCGGGGGCGCTAACCGGCTACACCTTC. Translation: CASSTPGALTGYTF.

This clone was detected a few times. The chain combines TRBV29-1 with TRBJ2-6; D is possibly TRBD1 (6 bases). Germline-derived CDR1 and CDR2 are SQVTM and ANQGSEA. The length of the CDR3 is 17 residues. The ends were cut back, 6 bases at V and 4 bases at J, with 22 bases in the middle. As DNA, the CDR3 is TGCAGCGTGGGGCTCAGGGGTACCTTGTGGGGGGCCAACGTCCTGACTTTC. Translated, it gives CSVGLRGTLWGANVLTF.

The genes are TRBV11-2 and TRBJ2-4; D unresolved. CDR3 length: 14 amino acids. Germline V gene sequence: CDR1 SGHAT, CDR2 FQNNGV. The V and J ends lost 6 bases and 3 bases respectively, with 12 bases between them. Here the CDR3 reads CASRPRPGKNIQYF. The CDR3 DNA sequence: TGTGCCAGCAGACCAAGGCCCGGCAAAAACATTCAGTACTTC.